This T cell receptor (beta chain) was documented in a study of technical replicates of blood from a handful of donors. Repertoires were generated with immunoSEQ multiplex PCR, while TCRdb's copy carries only in-frame clones and drops some. Of 90,000 to 100,000 clones listed, about 95% were seen once; the top ten hold about 0.3%. The germline gives CDR1 MGHRA, CDR2 YSYEKL. The J segment lost 2 bases and the V segment lost 3 bases, leaving 9 bases of the junction unmatched. The CDR3 length is 17 residues. Sequenced input: T cells isolated from PBMCs. The genes are TRBV4-1 and TRBJ2-2; 7 nucleotides agree with TRBD2. The TCR originated in a human donor in good health. As DNA, the CDR3 is TGCGCCAGCAGCCAGCCGAATGGGGAGGGCAACACCGGGGAGCTGTTTTTT. Translated: CASSQPNGEGNTGELFF.